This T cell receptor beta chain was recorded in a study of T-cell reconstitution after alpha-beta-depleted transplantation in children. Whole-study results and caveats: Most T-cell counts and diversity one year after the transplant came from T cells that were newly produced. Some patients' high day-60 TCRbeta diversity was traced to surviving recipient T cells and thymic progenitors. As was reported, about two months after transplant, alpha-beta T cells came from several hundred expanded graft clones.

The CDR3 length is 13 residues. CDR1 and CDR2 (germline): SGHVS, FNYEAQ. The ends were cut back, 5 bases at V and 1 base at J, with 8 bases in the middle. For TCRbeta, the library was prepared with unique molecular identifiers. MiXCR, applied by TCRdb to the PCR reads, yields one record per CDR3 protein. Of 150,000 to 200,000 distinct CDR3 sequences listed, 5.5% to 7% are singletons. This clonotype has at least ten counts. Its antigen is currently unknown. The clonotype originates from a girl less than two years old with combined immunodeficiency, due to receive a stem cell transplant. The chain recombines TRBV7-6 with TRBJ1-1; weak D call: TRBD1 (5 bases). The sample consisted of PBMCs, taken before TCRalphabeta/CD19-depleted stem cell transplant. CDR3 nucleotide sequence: TGTGCCAGCAGCCGGGGACCGAACACTGAAGCTTTCTTT. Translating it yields CASSRGPNTEAFF.